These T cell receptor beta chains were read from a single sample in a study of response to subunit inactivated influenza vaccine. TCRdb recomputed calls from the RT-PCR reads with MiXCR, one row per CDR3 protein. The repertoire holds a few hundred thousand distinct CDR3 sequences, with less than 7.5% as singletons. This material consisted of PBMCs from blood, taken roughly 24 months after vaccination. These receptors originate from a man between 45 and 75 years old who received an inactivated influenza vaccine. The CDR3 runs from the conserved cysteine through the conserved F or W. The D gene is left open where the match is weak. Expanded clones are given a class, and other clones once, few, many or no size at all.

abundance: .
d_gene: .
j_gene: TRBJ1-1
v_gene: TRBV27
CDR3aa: CASSLMGKTEAFF
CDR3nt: TGTGCCAGCAGTTTAATGGGGAAGACTGAAGCTTTCTTT

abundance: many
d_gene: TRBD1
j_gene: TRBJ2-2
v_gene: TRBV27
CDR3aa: CASSLSDRPGQGNTGELFF
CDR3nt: TGTGCCAGCAGTCTATCTGATAGACCGGGACAGGGGAACACCGGGGAGCTGTTTTTT

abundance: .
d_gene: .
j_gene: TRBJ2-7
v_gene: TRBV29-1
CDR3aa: CSVEARGAPDEQYF
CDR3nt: TGCAGCGTTGAAGCCCGGGGGGCGCCCGACGAGCAGTACTTC

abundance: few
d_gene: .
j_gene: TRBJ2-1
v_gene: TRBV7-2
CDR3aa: CASSLRVGLGNEQFF
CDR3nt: TGTGCCAGCAGCTTACGGGTCGGCCTGGGGAATGAGCAGTTCTTC

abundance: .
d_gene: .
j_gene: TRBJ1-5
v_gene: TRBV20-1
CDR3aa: CSARGPLILKDQPQHF
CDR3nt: TGCAGTGCTAGGGGCCCCCTCATTCTTAAGGATCAGCCCCAGCATTTT

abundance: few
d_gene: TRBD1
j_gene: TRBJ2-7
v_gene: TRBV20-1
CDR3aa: CSATTPDRGIDEQYF
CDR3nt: TGCAGTGCTACTACCCCTGACAGGGGGATAGACGAGCAGTACTTC

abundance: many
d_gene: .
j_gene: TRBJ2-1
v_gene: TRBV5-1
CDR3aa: CASSQVRSVEQFF
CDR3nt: TGCGCCAGCTCCCAGGTTCGAAGCGTTGAGCAGTTCTTC

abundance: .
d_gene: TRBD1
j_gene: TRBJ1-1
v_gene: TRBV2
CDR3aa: CASRWTGGTATEAFF
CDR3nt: TGTGCCAGCAGGTGGACAGGGGGTACCGCCACTGAAGCTTTCTTT

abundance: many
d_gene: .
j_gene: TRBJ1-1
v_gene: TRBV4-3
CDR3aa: CASRQGTGTEAFF
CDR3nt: TGCGCCAGCAGGCAGGGGACGGGGACTGAAGCTTTCTTT

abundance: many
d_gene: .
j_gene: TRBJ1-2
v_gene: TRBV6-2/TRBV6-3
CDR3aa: CASTSDGRNYGYTF
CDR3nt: TGTGCCAGCACCTCGGACGGTCGCAACTATGGCTACACCTTC

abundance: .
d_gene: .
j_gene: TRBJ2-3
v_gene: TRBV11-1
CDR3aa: CASSKGRLRGSREGTDTQYF
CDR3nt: TGTGCCAGCAGCAAGGGCCGACTAAGGGGGTCCCGGGAAGGCACAGATACGCAGTATTTT

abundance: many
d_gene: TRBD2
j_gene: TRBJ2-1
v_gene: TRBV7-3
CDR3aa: CASSETSGNNNEQFF
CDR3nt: TGTGCCAGCAGCGAGACTAGCGGGAACAACAATGAGCAGTTCTTC

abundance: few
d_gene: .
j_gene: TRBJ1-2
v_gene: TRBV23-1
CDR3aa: CASSGLMANYGYTF
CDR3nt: TGCGCCAGCAGCGGCTTAATGGCTAACTATGGCTACACCTTC

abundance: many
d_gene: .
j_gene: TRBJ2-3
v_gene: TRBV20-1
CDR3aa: CSARYTGWGTDTQYF
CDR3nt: TGCAGTGCTAGATACACAGGGTGGGGCACAGATACGCAGTATTTT

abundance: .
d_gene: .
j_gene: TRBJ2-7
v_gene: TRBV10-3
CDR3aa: CAISESRSATYEQYF
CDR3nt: TGTGCCATCAGTGAGTCACGCAGCGCAACCTACGAGCAGTACTTC

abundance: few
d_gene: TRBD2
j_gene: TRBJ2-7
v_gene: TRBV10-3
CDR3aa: CAISGGTSLVREQYF
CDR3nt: TGTGCCATCAGTGGGGGGACTAGTCTCGTACGCGAGCAGTACTTC

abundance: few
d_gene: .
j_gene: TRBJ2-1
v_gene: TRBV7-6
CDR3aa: CASSLRTVDYEQFF
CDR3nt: TGTGCCAGCAGCTTACGTACAGTGGACTATGAGCAGTTCTTC

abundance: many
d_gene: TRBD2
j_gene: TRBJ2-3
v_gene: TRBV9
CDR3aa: CASSVEAGTRTDTQYF
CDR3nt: TGTGCCAGCAGCGTAGAAGCGGGGACCCGCACAGATACGCAGTATTTT

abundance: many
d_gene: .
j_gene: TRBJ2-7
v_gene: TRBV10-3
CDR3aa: CAISEAKLEQYF
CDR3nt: TGTGCCATCAGTGAGGCGAAGTTGGAGCAGTACTTC